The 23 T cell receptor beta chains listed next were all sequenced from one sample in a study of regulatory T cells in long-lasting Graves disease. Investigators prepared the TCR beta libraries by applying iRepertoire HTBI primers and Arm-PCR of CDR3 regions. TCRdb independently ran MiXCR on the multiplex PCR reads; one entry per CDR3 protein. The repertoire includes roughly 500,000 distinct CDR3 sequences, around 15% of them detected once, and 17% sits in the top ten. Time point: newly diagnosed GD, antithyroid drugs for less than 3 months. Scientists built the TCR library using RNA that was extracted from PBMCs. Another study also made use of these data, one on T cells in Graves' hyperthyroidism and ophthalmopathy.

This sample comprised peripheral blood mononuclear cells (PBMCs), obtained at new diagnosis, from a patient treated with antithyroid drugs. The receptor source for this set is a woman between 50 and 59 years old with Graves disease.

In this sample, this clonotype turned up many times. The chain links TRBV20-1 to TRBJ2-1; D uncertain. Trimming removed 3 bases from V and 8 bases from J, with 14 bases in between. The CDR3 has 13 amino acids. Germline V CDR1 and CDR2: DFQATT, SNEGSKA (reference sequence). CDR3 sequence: CSASRAPGDEQFF. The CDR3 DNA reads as TGCAGTGCTAGCCGGGCCCCTGGGGATGAGCAGTTCTTC.

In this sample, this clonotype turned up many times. CDR3 loop: CASTGHNSPLHF. The CDR3 DNA reads TGTGCCAGCACGGGCCATAATTCACCCCTCCACTTT. V is TRBV12-3 or TRBV12-4 and J is TRBJ1-6; D gene unclear. CDR3 size: 12 residues. The V end lost 7 bases, the J end lost 5 bases, and 6 bases lay between the germline ends.

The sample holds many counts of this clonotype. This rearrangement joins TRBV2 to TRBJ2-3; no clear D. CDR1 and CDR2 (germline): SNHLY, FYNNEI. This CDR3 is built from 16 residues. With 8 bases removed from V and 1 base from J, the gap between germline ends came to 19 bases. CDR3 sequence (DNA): TGTGCCAGCGGGGTTCCAGAACAAGGGCGCACAGATACGCAGTATTTT. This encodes CASGVPEQGRTDTQYF.

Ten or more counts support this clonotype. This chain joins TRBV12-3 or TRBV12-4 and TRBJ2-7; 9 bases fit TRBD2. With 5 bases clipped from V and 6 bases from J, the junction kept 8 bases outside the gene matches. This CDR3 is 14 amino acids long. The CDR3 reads CASSEAGGYLEQYF. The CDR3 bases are TGTGCCAGCAGTGAAGCGGGAGGATACCTCGAGCAGTACTTC.

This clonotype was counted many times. CDR3 sequence reads: CATQTGYVTDTQYF. The CDR3, as DNA: TGCGCCACCCAGACAGGGTATGTGACAGATACGCAGTATTTT. The rearrangement links TRBV10-2 to TRBJ2-3, with TRBD1 matching over 7 bases. CDR3 length: 14 amino acids. The germline V gene encodes CDR1 WSHSY and CDR2 SAAADI. The trim removed 10 bases at V and 3 bases at J, leaving 10 bases unmatched.

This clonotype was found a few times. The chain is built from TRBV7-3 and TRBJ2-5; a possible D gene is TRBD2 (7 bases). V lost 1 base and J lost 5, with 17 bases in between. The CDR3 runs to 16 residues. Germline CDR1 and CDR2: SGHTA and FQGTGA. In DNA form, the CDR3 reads TGTGCCAGCAGCTTAATGGGGGGGCCTGGGAGCGAGACCCAGTACTTC. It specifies CASSLMGGPGSETQYF.

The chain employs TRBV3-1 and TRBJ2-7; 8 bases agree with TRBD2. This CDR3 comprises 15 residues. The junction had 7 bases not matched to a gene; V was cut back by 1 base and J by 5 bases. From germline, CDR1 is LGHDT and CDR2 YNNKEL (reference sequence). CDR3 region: CASSQVPGTRNEQYF. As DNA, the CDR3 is TGTGCCAGCAGCCAAGTCCCCGGGACTAGGAACGAGCAGTACTTC.

The CDR3 bases are TGTGCCAGCAGCTTGAGGCGACAGCGGCCAACCTACGAGCAGTACTTC. It translates to CASSLRRQRPTYEQYF. The J gene is TRBJ2-7, the V gene TRBV13, with D perhaps TRBD1 or TRBD2 (5 bases each). The V end was cut by 3 bases, the J end by 2 bases, with 17 bases between. The germline V gene has CDR1 PRHDT and CDR2 FYEKMQ (reference sequence). This CDR3 contains 16 residues.

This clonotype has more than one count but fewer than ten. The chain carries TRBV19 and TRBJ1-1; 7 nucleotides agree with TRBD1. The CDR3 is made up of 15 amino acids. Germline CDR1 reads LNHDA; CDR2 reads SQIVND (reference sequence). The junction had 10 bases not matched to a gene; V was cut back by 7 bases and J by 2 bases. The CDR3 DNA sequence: TGTGCCAGTATTCGGCAGACAGGGATTAACACTGAAGCTTTCTTT. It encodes CASIRQTGINTEAFF.

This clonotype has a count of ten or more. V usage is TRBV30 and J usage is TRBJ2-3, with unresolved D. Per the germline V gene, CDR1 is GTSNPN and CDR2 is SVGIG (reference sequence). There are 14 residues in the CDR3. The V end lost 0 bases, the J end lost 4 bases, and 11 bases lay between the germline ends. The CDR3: CAWSVVGPADTQYF. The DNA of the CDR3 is TGTGCCTGGAGTGTAGTAGGACCCGCAGATACGCAGTATTTT.

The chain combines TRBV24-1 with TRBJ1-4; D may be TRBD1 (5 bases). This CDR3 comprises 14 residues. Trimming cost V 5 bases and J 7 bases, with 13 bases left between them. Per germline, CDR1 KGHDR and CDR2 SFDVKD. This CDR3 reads CATSAGGLAEKLFF. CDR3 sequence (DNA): TGTGCCACCAGTGCGGGGGGTTTAGCTGAAAAACTGTTTTTT.

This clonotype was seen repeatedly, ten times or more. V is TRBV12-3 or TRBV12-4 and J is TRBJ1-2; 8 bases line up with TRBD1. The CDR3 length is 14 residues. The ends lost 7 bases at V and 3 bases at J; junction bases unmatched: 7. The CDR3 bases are TGTGCCAGCACCCAGGACAGGGAAGACTATGGCTACACCTTC. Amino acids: CASTQDREDYGYTF.

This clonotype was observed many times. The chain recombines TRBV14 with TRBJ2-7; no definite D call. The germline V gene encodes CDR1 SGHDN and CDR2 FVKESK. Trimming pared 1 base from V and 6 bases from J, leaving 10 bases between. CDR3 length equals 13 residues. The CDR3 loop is CASSQAKAGEQYF. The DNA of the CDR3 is TGTGCCAGCAGCCAAGCGAAAGCCGGCGAGCAGTACTTC.

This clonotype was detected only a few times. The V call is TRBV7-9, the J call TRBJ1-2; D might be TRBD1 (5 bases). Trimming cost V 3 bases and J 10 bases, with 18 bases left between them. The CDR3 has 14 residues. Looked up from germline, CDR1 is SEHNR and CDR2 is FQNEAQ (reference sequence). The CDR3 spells CASSFPAVQGDYTF. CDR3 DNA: TGTGCCAGCAGCTTCCCAGCGGTTCAGGGCGACTACACCTTC.

The chain's CDR3 is CASSFSYGGRALERETQYF. Here the CDR3 DNA reads TGTGCCAGCAGCTTTTCCTACGGCGGGAGGGCGTTAGAAAGAGAGACCCAGTACTTC. This chain links TRBV7-6 with TRBJ2-5, with 9 positions matching TRBD2. The germline V gene has CDR1 SGHVS and CDR2 FNYEAQ. J gave up 4 bases and V 3 bases, and 18 bases lay outside the gene matches. This CDR3 has 19 amino acids.

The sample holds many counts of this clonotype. This CDR3 is CASSTWTGQETQYF. The DNA for the CDR3 is TGCGCCAGCAGCACCTGGACAGGCCAAGAGACCCAGTACTTC. The chain employs TRBV5-1 and TRBJ2-5; 7 nucleotides agree with TRBD1. The germline gives CDR1 SGHRS, CDR2 YFSETQ. This CDR3 is built from 14 residues. Trimming took 4 bases from V and 1 from J; bases not matched to a gene: 4.

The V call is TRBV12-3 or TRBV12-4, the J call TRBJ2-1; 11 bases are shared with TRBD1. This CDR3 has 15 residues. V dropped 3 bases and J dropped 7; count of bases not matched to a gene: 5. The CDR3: CASSLGQGVKNEQFF. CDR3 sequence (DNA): TGTGCCAGCAGTTTGGGACAGGGGGTTAAAAATGAGCAGTTCTTC.

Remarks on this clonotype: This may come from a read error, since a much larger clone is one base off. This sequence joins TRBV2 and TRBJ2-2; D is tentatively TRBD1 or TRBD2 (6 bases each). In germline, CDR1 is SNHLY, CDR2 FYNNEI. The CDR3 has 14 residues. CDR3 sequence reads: CASSGTKNTGGLFF. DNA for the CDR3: TGTGCCAGCAGCGGGACAAAGAACACCGGGGGGCTGTTTTTT.

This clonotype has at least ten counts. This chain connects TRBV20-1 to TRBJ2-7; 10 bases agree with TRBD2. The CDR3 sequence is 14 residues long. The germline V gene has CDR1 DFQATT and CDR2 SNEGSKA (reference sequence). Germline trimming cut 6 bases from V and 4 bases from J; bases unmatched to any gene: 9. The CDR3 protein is CSAPGTSEGYEQYF. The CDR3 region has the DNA TGCAGTGCGCCCGGGACTAGCGAGGGATACGAGCAGTACTTC.

The CDR3 DNA reads TGTGCCATCAGTGAGTCTTTGGGGAGGACAGGGACTTTCTACGAGCAGTACTTC. Its translation is CAISESLGRTGTFYEQYF. This chain connects TRBV10-3 to TRBJ2-7, with 8 bases lining up with TRBD1. The germline CDR1 and CDR2 sequences are ENHRY and SYGVKD. The V gene end was trimmed by 0 bases and the J gene end by 3 bases; junction bases not matched to a gene: 13. This CDR3 region has 18 residues.

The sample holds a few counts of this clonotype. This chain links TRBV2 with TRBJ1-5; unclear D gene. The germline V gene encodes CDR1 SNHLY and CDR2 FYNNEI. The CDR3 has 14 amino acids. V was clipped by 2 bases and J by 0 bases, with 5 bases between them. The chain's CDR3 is CASSETNSNQPQHF. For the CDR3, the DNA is TGTGCCAGCAGTGAAACAAATAGCAATCAGCCCCAGCATTTT. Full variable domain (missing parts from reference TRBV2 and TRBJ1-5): EPEVTQTPSHQVTQMGQEVILRCVPISNHLYFYWYRQILGQKVEFLVSFYNNEISEKSEIFDDQFSVERPDGSNFTLKIRSTKLEDSAMYFCASSETNSNQPQHFGDGTRLSIL.

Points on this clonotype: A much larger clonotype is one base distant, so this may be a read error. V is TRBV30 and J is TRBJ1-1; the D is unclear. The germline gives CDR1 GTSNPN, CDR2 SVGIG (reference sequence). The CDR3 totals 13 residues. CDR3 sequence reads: CTWSVHPDTEAFF. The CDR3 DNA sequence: TGTACCTGGAGTGTACACCCCGACACTGAAGCTTTCTTT.

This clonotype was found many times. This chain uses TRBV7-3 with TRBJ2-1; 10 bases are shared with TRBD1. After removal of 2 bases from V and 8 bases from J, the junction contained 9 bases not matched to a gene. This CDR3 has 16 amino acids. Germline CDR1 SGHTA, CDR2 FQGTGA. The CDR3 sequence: CASSLQPGQGWDEQFF. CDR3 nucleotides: TGTGCCAGCAGCTTACAACCGGGACAGGGGTGGGATGAGCAGTTCTTC.